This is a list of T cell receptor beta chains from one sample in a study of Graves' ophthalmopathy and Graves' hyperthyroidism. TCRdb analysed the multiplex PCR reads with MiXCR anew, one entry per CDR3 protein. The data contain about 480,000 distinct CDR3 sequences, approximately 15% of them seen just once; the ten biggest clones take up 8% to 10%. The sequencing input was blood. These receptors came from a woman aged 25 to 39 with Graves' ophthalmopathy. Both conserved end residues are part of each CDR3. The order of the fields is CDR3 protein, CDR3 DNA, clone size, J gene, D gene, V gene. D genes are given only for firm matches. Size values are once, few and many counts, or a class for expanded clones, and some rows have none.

cdr3_aa: CASSLSLGGTEAFF
cdr3_nt: TGTGCCAGCAGTTTATCTTTAGGTGGCACTGAAGCTTTCTTT
clone_size: many
j_call: TRBJ1-1
d_call: -
v_call: TRBV27

cdr3_aa: CASSLLVAKNIQYF
cdr3_nt: TGTGCCAGCAGTTTACTAGTAGCCAAAAACATTCAGTACTTC
clone_size: many
j_call: TRBJ2-4
d_call: -
v_call: TRBV12-3/TRBV12-4

cdr3_aa: CSARAQPLSGNTIYF
cdr3_nt: TGCAGTGCTAGAGCTCAGCCCCTCTCTGGAAACACCATATATTTT
clone_size: many
j_call: TRBJ1-3
d_call: -
v_call: TRBV20-1

cdr3_aa: CASTRQGLENTEAFF
cdr3_nt: TGTGCCAGCACCCGACAGGGGTTGGAGAACACTGAAGCTTTCTTT
clone_size: many
j_call: TRBJ1-1
d_call: TRBD1
v_call: TRBV18

cdr3_aa: CASSVNRGINTGELFF
cdr3_nt: TGTGCCAGCAGCGTAAACAGGGGGATTAACACCGGGGAGCTGTTTTTT
clone_size: few
j_call: TRBJ2-2
d_call: TRBD1
v_call: TRBV25-1

cdr3_aa: CASRAGAGHQPQHF
cdr3_nt: TGCGCCAGCAGGGCCGGGGCAGGACATCAGCCCCAGCATTTT
clone_size: -
j_call: TRBJ1-5
d_call: -
v_call: TRBV2

cdr3_aa: CSARVQTRGALEQYF
cdr3_nt: TGCAGTGCTAGAGTCCAAACCCGGGGGGCCCTCGAGCAGTACTTC
clone_size: -
j_call: TRBJ2-7
d_call: -
v_call: TRBV20-1

cdr3_aa: CSALHRASGNTYEQYF
cdr3_nt: TGCAGTGCCCTCCATAGGGCTAGCGGAAATACCTACGAGCAGTACTTC
clone_size: many
j_call: TRBJ2-7
d_call: TRBD2
v_call: TRBV20-1

cdr3_aa: CASSEQGLRNTEAFF
cdr3_nt: TGTGCCAGCAGCGAGCAGGGGCTTAGGAACACTGAAGCTTTCTTT
clone_size: many
j_call: TRBJ1-1
d_call: -
v_call: TRBV7-3

cdr3_aa: CASSLGGKGTGELFF
cdr3_nt: TGTGCCAGCAGCTTGGGCGGCAAAGGAACCGGGGAGCTGTTTTTT
clone_size: few
j_call: TRBJ2-2
d_call: -
v_call: TRBV7-9

cdr3_aa: CATSPVSSNQPQHF
cdr3_nt: TGTGCCACTTCCCCCGTGAGTAGCAATCAGCCCCAGCATTTT
clone_size: many
j_call: TRBJ1-5
d_call: -
v_call: TRBV6-2/TRBV6-3

cdr3_aa: CASRPKVATETQYF
cdr3_nt: TGTGCCAGCAGACCCAAGGTGGCGACGGAGACCCAGTACTTC
clone_size: many
j_call: TRBJ2-5
d_call: -
v_call: TRBV6-1

cdr3_aa: CASSQEAGLAGGVRETQYF
cdr3_nt: TGTGCCAGCAGCCAAGAGGCGGGACTAGCGGGGGGGGTTAGGGAGACCCAGTACTTC
clone_size: many
j_call: TRBJ2-5
d_call: TRBD2
v_call: TRBV4-2

cdr3_aa: CASNEPTGGGSGNTIYF
cdr3_nt: TGTGCCAGCAACGAGCCGACAGGGGGAGGCTCTGGAAACACCATATATTTT
clone_size: -
j_call: TRBJ1-3
d_call: TRBD1
v_call: TRBV28

cdr3_aa: CASGLAGRAYGYTF
cdr3_nt: TGTGCCAGCGGCTTAGCTGGCAGGGCCTATGGCTACACCTTC
clone_size: few
j_call: TRBJ1-2
d_call: -
v_call: TRBV7-9

cdr3_aa: CASSLLRFTGYGYTF
cdr3_nt: TGTGCCAGCAGTTTATTAAGGTTTACGGGCTATGGCTACACCTTC
clone_size: many
j_call: TRBJ1-2
d_call: -
v_call: TRBV28

cdr3_aa: CASSYPLTDVSSGANVLTF
cdr3_nt: TGTGCCAGCAGTTACCCCTTGACAGACGTTAGCTCTGGGGCCAACGTCCTGACTTTC
clone_size: -
j_call: TRBJ2-6
d_call: -
v_call: TRBV6-2/TRBV6-3

cdr3_aa: CASSPGVVSGNTIYF
cdr3_nt: TGTGCCAGCAGTCCAGGGGTCGTCTCTGGAAACACCATATATTTT
clone_size: many
j_call: TRBJ1-3
d_call: -
v_call: TRBV28

cdr3_aa: CASSRNMGSYEQYF
cdr3_nt: TGTGCCAGCAGTCGTAACATGGGGAGCTACGAGCAGTACTTC
clone_size: many
j_call: TRBJ2-7
d_call: -
v_call: TRBV12-3/TRBV12-4

cdr3_aa: CASQADTTNTGELFF
cdr3_nt: TGTGCCTCCCAGGCAGACACGACGAACACCGGGGAGCTGTTTTTT
clone_size: many
j_call: TRBJ2-2
d_call: -
v_call: TRBV7-7

cdr3_aa: CASRLLNGQPQHF
cdr3_nt: TGTGCCAGCAGGCTCCTCAACGGTCAGCCCCAGCATTTT
clone_size: many
j_call: TRBJ1-5
d_call: -
v_call: TRBV28

cdr3_aa: CASSLAMASEQYF
cdr3_nt: TGCGCCAGCAGCTTGGCCATGGCCTCCGAGCAGTACTTC
clone_size: -
j_call: TRBJ2-7
d_call: -
v_call: TRBV5-1